This T cell receptor (beta chain) was recorded in a study of T cell responses to AZD1222 COVID-19 vaccine. The CDR3 contains 14 residues. Trimming pared 4 bases from V and 0 bases from J, leaving 12 bases between. CDR1 is SQVTM, CDR2 ANQGSEA, per germline. General study results and limits: Clonal diversity was possibly underestimated; the donors were predominantly white British and more often female. Unmutated variant regions reportedly attract nearly half of all spike-specific TCRs. Vaccination with two AZD1222 doses was followed by a rise in Spike-specific TCR breadth and depth.

Profiling relied on immunoSEQ multiplex PCR, and the TCRdb table lists in-frame clones only, not all of them. This sample carries 95,000 to 100,000 clones, 86% of them seen once, and the ten largest clones take roughly 1.4%. Concerning this clone itself: The target antigen is unknown.

The receptor comes from an adult in good health. Sample: peripheral blood, taken on day 0 of AZD1222 vaccination. V gene TRBV29-1 combines with J gene TRBJ1-1; D uncertain. The CDR3 protein is CSVVLGVMNTEAFF. Written as DNA, the CDR3 is TGCAGCGTTGTCTTGGGAGTCATGAACACTGAAGCTTTCTTT.